These 10 T cell receptor beta chains came from one sample sequenced in a study of blood T cell repertoires in COVID-19 (dated by TCRdb to about 2020). Library creation used the immunoSEQ multiplex PCR assay. TCRdb carries this immuneACCESS record with in-frame sequences only. Its versions omit some clonotypes, under half of them owing to an unresolved V gene in the studies checked, with the rest unexplained. The sample table contains about 250,000 clones; only one count was recorded for approximately 89% of them. Around 6.3% of the sample lies in the top ten. Sequenced material: peripheral blood. The receptors stem from a woman aged 25 to 39 with COVID-19, enrolled during active disease.

This clone was seen once. This chain's CDR3 is CASSLWPQGAAEAFF. The CDR3 DNA follows: TGTGCCAGCAGCTTATGGCCACAGGGGGCAGCTGAAGCTTTCTTT. The V gene is TRBV7-2, the J gene TRBJ1-1; 9 bases are a match to TRBD1. Germline CDR1 is SGHTA and CDR2 is FQGNSA. J lost 6 bases, V lost 2 bases, and 7 bases had no gene match. The CDR3 sequence is 15 residues long.

The rearrangement joins TRBV7-2 to TRBJ2-2; D is perhaps TRBD2 (6 bases). With 5 bases removed from V and 4 bases from J, the gap between germline ends came to 14 bases. Germline CDR1 is SGHTA and CDR2 is FQGNSA. The CDR3 covers 15 residues. The CDR3 DNA follows: TGTGCCAGCAGCCCACCGGGACTCATCACCGGGGAGCTGTTTTTT. Amino acid sequence: CASSPPGLITGELFF.

This chain links TRBV18 with TRBJ2-1, with 12 bases fitting TRBD2. The CDR3 extends over 17 amino acids. Looked up from germline, CDR1 is KGHSH and CDR2 is LQKENI. After removal of 2 bases from V and 2 bases from J, the junction contained 4 bases not matched to a gene. CDR3 sequence (DNA): TGTGCCAGCTCACCAGGTCTAGCGGGGGGGACCTACAATGAGCAGTTCTTC. This translates into CASSPGLAGGTYNEQFF.

The chain joins TRBV6-5 to TRBJ2-7, with 7 bases matching TRBD1. V gave up 7 bases and J gave up 6 bases; unmatched junction bases: 6. Germline CDR1 reads MNHEY; CDR2 reads SVGAGI. This CDR3 spans 12 amino acids. CDR3 sequence: CASTPGGSEQYF. The CDR3 DNA sequence: TGTGCCAGCACACCAGGGGGTAGCGAGCAGTACTTC.

This clone was recorded only once. The V call is TRBV4-1, the J call TRBJ2-3; TRBD2 agrees at 15 bases. The CDR3 contains 18 residues. Germline CDR1 and CDR2: MGHRA and YSYEKL. V was clipped by 3 bases and J by 6 bases; unmatched bases: 10. CDR3 loop: CASSHPGLAGGPSDTQYF. CDR3 nucleotides: TGCGCCAGCAGCCATCCCGGACTAGCGGGGGGGCCATCGGATACGCAGTATTTT.

Comment on this clone: Other DNA sequences in the sample encode the same CDR3. The chain employs TRBV28 and TRBJ1-3; no clear D. Deletions cut 6 bases from V and 0 bases from J, with 9 bases between. The CDR3 has 14 amino acids. Germline-derived CDR1 and CDR2 are MDHEN and SYDVKM. CDR3 residues: CASSPRGSGNTIYF. The CDR3 DNA is TGTGCCAGCAGCCCCCGGGGCTCTGGAAACACCATATATTTT.

This clone came up a few times. This chain connects TRBV6-2 or TRBV6-3 to TRBJ1-1; TRBD1 agrees at 8 bases. This CDR3 comprises 17 residues. V trimming: 2 bases; J trimming: 1 base; junction bases outside the gene matches: 9. Germline CDR1 is MNHEY and CDR2 is SVGEGT. CDR3 sequence: CASSYSVGDRGNTEAFF. In DNA form, the CDR3 reads TGTGCCAGCAGTTACAGTGTCGGAGACAGGGGGAACACTGAAGCTTTCTTT.

This clone has just one count. The chain has TRBV21-1 and TRBJ1-1; the table's D call of TRBD1 was not tested on the DNA. TRBV21-1 is termed a pseudogene. The CDR3 covers 23 residues. CDR3 DNA: TGTGCCAGCAGCAAAGCTCCTAACTTTAGGGGGTTTTCAAGGGCCGGGATGAACACTGAAGCTTTCTTT. This translates into CASSKAPNFRGFSRAGMNTEAFF.

Only a few counts were recorded for this clone. This chain links TRBV7-9 with TRBJ1-3; perhaps TRBD1 as D (6 bases). The CDR3 has 15 amino acids. V was trimmed by 4 bases and J by 1 base, leaving 11 bases between them. Per the germline V gene, CDR1 is SEHNR and CDR2 is FQNEAQ (reference sequence). CDR3 coding DNA: TGTGCCAGCAGCTCCTTGACAGGATCTGGAAACACCATATATTTT. Its translation is CASSSLTGSGNTIYF.

The V gene is TRBV3-1 (or the pseudogene TRBV3-2), the J gene TRBJ2-5, with D possibly matching TRBD2 (7 bases). Germline CDR1 reads LGHDT; CDR2 reads YNNKEL (reference sequence). The CDR3 is 13 amino acids. V shed 4 bases and J shed 6 bases, with 12 bases lying between them. The CDR3 DNA is TGTGCCAGCAGCCGAGGGGGGGTGAAGACCCAGTACTTC. This translates into CASSRGGVKTQYF.